Following are 22 T cell receptor beta chains from one sample sequenced in a study of CD8 T cells in Susac syndrome. When the RNA was reverse transcribed, random hexamers were used with an input of about 0.5 to 1 ug. TCRdb reanalysed the immunoSEQ multiplex PCR reads using MiXCR and keeps one entry per CDR3 protein. The data hold around 80,000 distinct CDR3 sequences, with 85% to 95% observed a single time. The specimen was CD8+ T cells from PBMCs. These receptors were obtained from a human donor with Susac syndrome.

V gene TRBV20-1 combines with J gene TRBJ2-7, with 7 bases identical to TRBD1. The germline V gene has CDR1 DFQATT and CDR2 SNEGSKA (reference sequence). The CDR3 covers 13 residues. Trimming at V came to 3 bases and at J to 3 bases, leaving 5 bases not matched to a gene. Here the CDR3 DNA reads TGCAGTGCTAGGACAGGGACGAGCTACGAGCAGTACTTC. It is translated as CSARTGTSYEQYF.

The chain recombines TRBV7-8 with TRBJ1-1, with D possibly TRBD1 on 5 matching bases. Trimming took off 4 bases at V and 2 bases at J, with 11 bases between the two ends. The CDR3 totals 14 residues. Germline CDR1 is SGHVS and CDR2 is FQNEAQ. The CDR3: CASSSRGGNTEAFF. In nucleotides, the CDR3 is TGTGCCAGCAGCTCCCGGGGGGGAAACACTGAAGCTTTCTTT.

The rearrangement joins TRBV4-2 to TRBJ2-3; the D gene is possibly TRBD2 (6 bases). Trimming stripped 3 bases from V and 9 bases from J, with 10 bases between. Germline V gene lookup returns CDR1 LGHNA and CDR2 YNFKEQ. The CDR3 extends over 12 amino acids. This CDR3 is CASSHPGVTQYF. Here the CDR3 DNA reads TGTGCCAGCAGCCACCCGGGAGTCACGCAGTATTTT.

The table lists this clonotype with a few counts. This chain links TRBV4-2 with TRBJ1-2; D unclear. Trimming took off 4 bases at V and 1 base at J, with 10 bases between the two ends. CDR1 is LGHNA, CDR2 YNFKEQ, per germline. The CDR3 runs 14 residues. CDR3 region: CASSPGVDNYGYTF. In nucleotides, the CDR3 is TGTGCCAGCAGCCCCGGAGTGGATAACTATGGCTACACCTTC.

The chain combines TRBV27 with TRBJ2-1; 12 nucleotides agree with TRBD2. The CDR3 has 16 amino acids. The V and J ends lost 5 bases and 8 bases, in that order; junction bases with no gene match: 10. In germline, CDR1 is MNHEY, CDR2 SMNVEV (reference sequence). Here the CDR3 reads CASSPVRLAGVHEQFF. The DNA for the CDR3 is TGTGCCAGCAGTCCCGTACGACTAGCGGGAGTCCATGAGCAGTTCTTC.

The chain has TRBV20-1 and TRBJ1-1, with 8 bases fitting TRBD1. The CDR3 is 12 residues long. The germline V gene has CDR1 DFQATT and CDR2 SNEGSKA (reference sequence). The ends lost 4 bases at V and 4 bases at J; junction bases unmatched: 2. This chain's CDR3 is CSATDRGTEAFF. The CDR3 bases are TGCAGTGCTACCGACAGGGGCACTGAAGCTTTCTTT.

The chain recombines TRBV19 with TRBJ2-3; D might be TRBD2 (6 bases). This CDR3 is 11 amino acids long. CDR1 and CDR2 (germline): LNHDA, SQIVND (reference sequence). The ends were cut back, 6 bases at V and 5 bases at J, with 6 bases in the middle. CDR3: CASREGDTQYF. As DNA, the CDR3 is TGTGCCAGTAGGGAGGGAGATACGCAGTATTTT.

The V call is TRBV20-1, the J call TRBJ1-2, with D maybe TRBD1 (6 bases). The germline V gene encodes CDR1 DFQATT and CDR2 SNEGSKA (reference sequence). CDR3 length equals 18 residues. Trimming took off 2 bases at V and 0 bases at J, with 22 bases between the two ends. CDR3 DNA: TGCAGTGCTAGACCGATTTTGACAGGAGAAGAAACTAACTATGGCTACACCTTC. Its protein product is CSARPILTGEETNYGYTF.

The chain joins TRBV20-1 to TRBJ2-1, with unresolved D. Germline assignment: CDR1 DFQATT and CDR2 SNEGSKA (reference sequence). Between the trimmed V and J ends, which lost 1 base and 7 bases, there was a span of 17 bases. CDR3 length: 15 amino acids. CDR3 sequence: CSARVPTDSLNEQFF. In nucleotides, the CDR3 is TGCAGTGCTAGAGTCCCCACGGATTCCCTGAATGAGCAGTTCTTC.

The V gene is TRBV28, the J gene TRBJ2-5; 8 nucleotides line up with TRBD1. V trimming: 4 bases; J trimming: 2 bases; junction bases outside the gene matches: 9. The CDR3 is 16 residues long. Germline V gene lookup returns CDR1 MDHEN and CDR2 SYDVKM. As DNA, the CDR3 is TGTGCCAGCAGTTCCTGGGACAGGTTCCGTCAAGAGACCCAGTACTTC. Translation: CASSSWDRFRQETQYF. Looking up the rest from reference TRBV28 and TRBJ2-5 gives the full variable domain: DVKVTQSSRYLVKRTGEKVFLECVQDMDHENMFWYRQDPGLGLRLIYFSYDVKMKEKGDIPEGYSVSREKKERFSLILESASTNQTSMYLCASSSWDRFRQETQYFGPGTRLLVL.

This chain uses TRBV7-9 with TRBJ2-1; D is ambiguous. Germline lookup yields CDR1 SEHNR and CDR2 FQNEAQ (reference sequence). Trimming pared 5 bases from V and 5 bases from J, leaving 10 bases between. The CDR3 totals 13 residues. CDR3 protein: CASSKDGDNEQFF. In nucleotides, the CDR3 is TGTGCCAGCAGCAAAGATGGTGACAATGAGCAGTTCTTC.

This chain links TRBV7-9 with TRBJ1-4; D uncertain. CDR1 and CDR2 (germline): SEHNR, FQNEAQ (reference sequence). Deletions cut 0 bases from V and 0 bases from J, with 11 bases between. This CDR3 has 17 amino acids. The CDR3 sequence is CASSLAVRDSTNEKLFF. As DNA, the CDR3 is TGTGCCAGCAGCTTAGCGGTCAGAGATTCAACTAATGAAAAACTGTTTTTT.

Only one count was recorded for this clonotype. V and J are TRBV3-1 and TRBJ1-3, with 11 nucleotides matching TRBD1. Germline V gene data show CDR1 as LGHDT and CDR2 as YNNKEL (reference sequence). This CDR3 comprises 16 residues. Germline trimming cut 4 bases from V and 4 bases from J; bases unmatched to any gene: 6. CDR3 DNA: TGTGCCAGCAGCCTTGGGACAGGGGGAGCAGGAAACACCATATATTTT. It translates to CASSLGTGGAGNTIYF.

The chain combines TRBV19 with TRBJ2-7, with D maybe TRBD1 (5 bases). Trimming cost V 3 bases and J 0 bases, with 15 bases left between them. The CDR3 extends over 16 amino acids. Per germline, CDR1 LNHDA and CDR2 SQIVND (reference sequence). DNA for the CDR3: TGTGCCAGTAGTATTGGGGCTCGAGAGATCTCCTACGAGCAGTACTTC. It translates to CASSIGAREISYEQYF.

This clonotype was observed a handful of times. The chain carries TRBV5-1 and TRBJ2-7; 7 bases fit TRBD1. V was clipped by 4 bases and J by 7 bases; unmatched bases: 8. In germline, CDR1 is SGHRS, CDR2 YFSETQ. The CDR3 length is 13 residues. The CDR3 loop reads CASSPGTAWEQYF. In DNA, the CDR3 is TGCGCCAGCAGCCCCGGGACAGCGTGGGAGCAGTACTTC.

The V call is TRBV4-2, the J call TRBJ2-2, with D perhaps matching TRBD2 (5 bases). With 3 bases removed from V and 4 bases from J, the gap between germline ends came to 21 bases. The CDR3 extends over 18 amino acids. The germline CDR1 and CDR2 sequences are LGHNA and YNFKEQ. The CDR3 DNA reads as TGTGCCAGCAGCCAGCTCCCCGACTACAAACGTGGCACCGGGGAGCTGTTTTTT. Protein product: CASSQLPDYKRGTGELFF.

This chain joins TRBV19 and TRBJ1-2, with D perhaps TRBD1 (6 bases). The CDR3 is 14 amino acids. Trimming left V 3 bases short and J 7 bases short, with 15 bases between. From germline, CDR1 is LNHDA and CDR2 SQIVND (reference sequence). In DNA form, the CDR3 reads TGTGCCAGTAGTATCGGGGGGCGTGACGCTGGCTACACCTTC. It translates to CASSIGGRDAGYTF.

The genes are TRBV28 and TRBJ2-2, with 8 bases lining up with TRBD1. CDR3 length: 16 residues. The V gene's germline CDR1 is MDHEN and CDR2 SYDVKM. The ends lost 5 bases at V and 5 bases at J; junction bases unmatched: 10. The CDR3 DNA is TGTGCCAGCAGTAAGTCGGACAGGGTGGAAACCGGGGAGCTGTTTTTT. Amino acids: CASSKSDRVETGELFF. The full variable domain, with the rest looked up from reference TRBV28 and TRBJ2-2, is DVKVTQSSRYLVKRTGEKVFLECVQDMDHENMFWYRQDPGLGLRLIYFSYDVKMKEKGDIPEGYSVSREKKERFSLILESASTNQTSMYLCASSKSDRVETGELFFGEGSRLTVL.

The V call is TRBV5-8, the J call TRBJ2-1; 9 bases agree with TRBD2. The germline V gene encodes CDR1 SGHTS and CDR2 YDEGEE. The CDR3 spans 14 residues. V shed 3 bases and J 5 bases; nucleotides not matched to a gene: 3. CDR3 coding DNA: TGTGCCAGCAGCTGGGCGGGGGGGCACAATGAGCAGTTCTTC. Protein sequence: CASSWAGGHNEQFF.

This rearrangement joins TRBV18 to TRBJ2-1; either TRBD1 or TRBD2 may supply D (6 bases each). V shed 3 bases and J shed 2 bases, with 17 bases lying between them. Germline V gives CDR1 KGHSH, CDR2 LQKENI. The CDR3 totals 17 residues. CDR3 in DNA: TGTGCCAGCTCACCGGACAGACTAGTACGGGCCTACAATGAGCAGTTCTTC. Its translation: CASSPDRLVRAYNEQFF. The whole variable domain, remainder taken from reference TRBV18 and TRBJ2-1, is NAGVMQNPRHLVRRRGQEARLRCSPMKGHSHVYWYRQLPEEGLKFMVYLQKENIIDESGMPKERFSAEFPKEGPSILRIQQVVRGDSAAYFCASSPDRLVRAYNEQFFGPGTRLTVL.

The gene calls are TRBV19 and TRBJ1-1; weak D call: TRBD1 (6 bases). Germline V lookup: CDR1 LNHDA, CDR2 SQIVND (reference sequence). The CDR3 has 14 residues. Deletions cut 5 bases from V and 1 base from J, with 11 bases between. CDR3 coding DNA: TGTGCCAGTAGTTTCTGGACAGAGAACACTGAAGCTTTCTTT. Translation: CASSFWTENTEAFF.

The genes are TRBV28 and TRBJ1-1; TRBD1 aligns across 11 bases. V trimming: 3 bases; J trimming: 1 base; junction bases outside the gene matches: 7. Germline CDR1 and CDR2: MDHEN and SYDVKM. This CDR3 is built from 17 residues. The CDR3, as DNA: TGTGCCAGCAGTTTGATGGGACAGGGGGGGTCGAACACTGAAGCTTTCTTT. Its protein is CASSLMGQGGSNTEAFF.